This T cell receptor (beta chain) was sequenced in a study of technical replicates of blood from several donors. V was cut by 2 bases and J by 5 bases, with 18 bases left in between. The germline V gene encodes CDR1 SGHTA and CDR2 FQGTGA. This CDR3 comprises 16 residues. Libraries were prepared by immunoSEQ multiplex PCR; TCRdb keeps only in-frame clonotypes and omits some of them. The table shows about 81,000 clones, with approximately 94% occurring only once. The J gene is TRBJ1-1, the V gene TRBV7-3; possible D gene TRBD1, 5 bases. This clonotype was obtained from a human donor in good health. The sample taken for sequencing was T cells isolated from PBMCs. The CDR3 bases are TGTGCCAGCAGCTTAGGGACCGGGCCGGGAGGGACTGAAGCTTTCTTT. Protein product: CASSLGTGPGGTEAFF.